The 9 T cell receptor beta chains below all came from one sample that was sequenced in a study of blood T cells in healthy people across ages. The second PCR ran about 6 to 11 cycles with a sample-barcoded 5' primer and J-beta primers. MiXCR, applied by TCRdb to the 5' RACE reads, yields one record per CDR3 protein. The sample lists 550,000 to 700,000 distinct CDR3 sequences; approximately 25% were seen once. Sequencing input: blood. The receptors come from a woman in her 70s in good health.

The chain couples TRBV12-5 to TRBJ2-5, with TRBD2 matching 13 bases. V dropped 7 bases and J dropped 5; count of bases not matched to a gene: 4. This CDR3 comprises 14 residues. Germline loops: CDR1 LGHNT, CDR2 FRNRAP. In DNA form, the CDR3 reads TGTGCTAGTGCGACTAGCGGGGGGTCGGAGACCCAGTACTTC. Protein product: CASATSGGSETQYF. The variable domain in full, with the rest retrieved from reference TRBV12-5 and TRBJ2-5, is DARVTQTPRHKVTEMGQEVTMRCQPILGHNTVFWYRQTMMQGLELLAYFRNRAPLDDSGMPKDRFSAEMPDATLATLKIQPSEPRDSAVYFCASATSGGSETQYFGPGTRLLVL.

This chain links TRBV9 with TRBJ1-4; D call uncertain. CDR3 length equals 15 residues. Per germline, CDR1 SGDLS and CDR2 YYNGEE. The V end was cut by 2 bases, the J end by 7 bases, with 15 bases between. CDR3 DNA: TGTGCCAGCAGCGTGTACTTAAGGATCAGTGAAAAACTGTTTTTT. Protein: CASSVYLRISEKLFF.

This clonotype was detected a few times. V is TRBV12-5 and J is TRBJ2-5, with 9 bases aligning to TRBD2. CDR1 is LGHNT and CDR2 is FRNRAP in the germline V gene. The CDR3 runs 16 residues. V trimming: 2 bases; J trimming: 2 bases; junction bases outside the gene matches: 6. The DNA for the CDR3 is TGTGCTAGTGGTTTGAAATTAGCGGGAGAACAAGAGACCCAGTACTTC. The encoded protein is CASGLKLAGEQETQYF.

This clonotype has a single count. The J gene is TRBJ1-1, the V gene TRBV5-5, with 8 bases that match TRBD1. With 7 bases clipped from V and 8 bases from J, the junction kept 10 bases outside the gene matches. CDR1 SGHKS and CDR2 YYEKEE come from the germline V gene (reference sequence). CDR3 length equals 13 residues. CDR3 loop: CASGTGQGLEAFF. The CDR3 bases are TGTGCCAGCGGCACTGGACAGGGTTTAGAAGCTTTCTTT. Looking up the rest from reference TRBV5-5 and TRBJ1-1 gives the full variable domain: DAGVTQSPTHLIKTRGQQVTLRCSPISGHKSVSWYQQVLGQGPQFIFQYYEKEERGRGNFPDRFSARQFPNYSSELNVNALLLGDSALYLCASGTGQGLEAFFGQGTRLTVV.

The chain employs TRBV4-2 and TRBJ2-1, with 9 bases aligning to TRBD1. The J call is doubtful: the DNA matches TRBJ2-7 better. This CDR3 has 16 amino acids. The germline V gene encodes CDR1 LGHNA and CDR2 YNFKEQ. CDR3 sequence (DNA): TGTGCCAGCAGCCGAGAAGCCGGGACAGGGCCAGTCGGGCAGTACTTC. Residues: CASSREAGTGPVGQYF.

The gene calls are TRBV20-1 and TRBJ1-3; D gene unclear. V shed 2 bases and J shed 0 bases, with 14 bases lying between them. CDR3 size: 16 residues. Germline V gene sequence: CDR1 DFQATT, CDR2 SNEGSKA (reference sequence). DNA for the CDR3: TGCAGTGCTAGAATAATACGGGGTGGCTCTGGAAACACCATATATTTT. This sequence encodes CSARIIRGGSGNTIYF.

J is TRBJ2-5 and V is TRBV6-5, with D unresolved. The CDR3 runs 13 residues. The V gene's germline CDR1 is MNHEY and CDR2 SVGAGI. V lost 6 bases to trimming and J lost 5 bases, with 13 bases between them. The CDR3 loop reads CASRDPLGETQYF. CDR3 bases: TGTGCCAGCAGGGACCCACTGGGGGAGACCCAGTACTTC.

This chain connects TRBV7-9 to TRBJ1-1; D unclear. CDR1 is SEHNR, CDR2 FQNEAQ, per germline (reference sequence). The CDR3 has 15 amino acids. The V end lost 5 bases, the J end lost 5 bases, and 18 bases lay between the germline ends. The CDR3 DNA follows: TGTGCCAGCAGCCTCCCGCGCGAGGGTGAGACTGAAGCTTTCTTT. Translation gives CASSLPREGETEAFF.

The table lists this clonotype with a few counts. This CDR3 is CASHRATNEKLFF. The CDR3 region has the DNA TGTGCCAGCCACCGGGCAACTAATGAAAAACTGTTTTTT. The rearrangement links TRBV7-9 to TRBJ1-4; D unclear. The ends were cut back, 8 bases at V and 0 bases at J, with 7 bases in the middle. CDR1 is SEHNR, CDR2 FQNEAQ, per germline (reference sequence). This CDR3 region has 13 residues.